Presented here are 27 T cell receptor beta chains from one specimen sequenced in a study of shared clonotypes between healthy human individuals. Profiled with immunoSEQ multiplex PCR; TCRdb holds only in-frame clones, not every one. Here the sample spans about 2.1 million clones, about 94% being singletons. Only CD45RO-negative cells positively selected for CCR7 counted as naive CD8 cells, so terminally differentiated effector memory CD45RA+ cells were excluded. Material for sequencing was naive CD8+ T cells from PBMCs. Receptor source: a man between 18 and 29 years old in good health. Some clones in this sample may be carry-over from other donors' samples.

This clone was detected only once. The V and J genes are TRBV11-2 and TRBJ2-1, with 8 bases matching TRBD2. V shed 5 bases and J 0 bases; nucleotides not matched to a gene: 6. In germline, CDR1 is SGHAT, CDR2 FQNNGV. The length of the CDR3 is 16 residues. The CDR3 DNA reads TGTGCCAGCAGCGCACGCGGGACTAGCTCCTACAATGAGCAGTTCTTC. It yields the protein CASSARGTSSYNEQFF. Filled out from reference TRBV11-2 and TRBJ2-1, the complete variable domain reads EAGVAQSPRYKIIEKRQSVAFWCNPISGHATLYWYQQILGQGPKLLIQFQNNGVVDDSQLPKDRFSAERLKGVDSTLKIQPAKLEDSAVYLCASSARGTSSYNEQFFGPGTRLTVL.

The CDR3 sequence is CASSVYGSGYEQYF. The CDR3 nucleotides are TGTGCCAGCAGCGTCTACGGGAGCGGGTACGAGCAGTACTTC. The chain has TRBV9 and TRBJ2-7, with D possibly TRBD2 on 6 matching bases. V lost 2 bases and J 4 bases, leaving 13 bases between the germline ends. The CDR3 has 14 amino acids. Germline V lookup: CDR1 SGDLS, CDR2 YYNGEE.

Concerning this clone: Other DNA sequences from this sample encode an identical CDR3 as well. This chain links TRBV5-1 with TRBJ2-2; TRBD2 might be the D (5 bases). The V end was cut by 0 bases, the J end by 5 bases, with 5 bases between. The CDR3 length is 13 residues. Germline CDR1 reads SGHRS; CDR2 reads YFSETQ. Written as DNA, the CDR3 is TGCGCCAGCAGCTTGGGAGGGACCGGGGAGCTGTTTTTT. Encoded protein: CASSLGGTGELFF.

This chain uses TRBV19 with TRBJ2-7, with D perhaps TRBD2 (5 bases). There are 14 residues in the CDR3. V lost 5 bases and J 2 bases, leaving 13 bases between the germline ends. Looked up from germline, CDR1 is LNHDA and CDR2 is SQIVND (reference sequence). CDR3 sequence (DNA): TGTGCCAGTAGTCCCGGAGGCGGTACCTACGAGCAGTACTTC. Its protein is CASSPGGGTYEQYF.

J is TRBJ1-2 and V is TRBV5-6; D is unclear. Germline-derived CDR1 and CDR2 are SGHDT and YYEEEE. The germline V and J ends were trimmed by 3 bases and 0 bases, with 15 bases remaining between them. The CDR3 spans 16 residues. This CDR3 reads CASSSESGYPNYGYTF. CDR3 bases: TGTGCCAGCAGCTCCGAGTCGGGATATCCTAACTATGGCTACACCTTC.

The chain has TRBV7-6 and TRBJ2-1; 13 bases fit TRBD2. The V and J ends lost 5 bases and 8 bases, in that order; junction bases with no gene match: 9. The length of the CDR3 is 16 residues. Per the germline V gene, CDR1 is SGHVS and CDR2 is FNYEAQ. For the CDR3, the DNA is TGTGCCAGCAGCCCGTGGACTAGCGGGAGTCGGGATGAGCAGTTCTTC. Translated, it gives CASSPWTSGSRDEQFF.

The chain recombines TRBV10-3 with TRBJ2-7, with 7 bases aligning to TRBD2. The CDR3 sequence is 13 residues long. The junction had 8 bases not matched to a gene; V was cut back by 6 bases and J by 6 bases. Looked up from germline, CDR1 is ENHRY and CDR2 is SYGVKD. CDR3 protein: CAIRELTSPEQYF. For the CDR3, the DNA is TGTGCCATCAGAGAATTGACTAGCCCCGAGCAGTACTTC.

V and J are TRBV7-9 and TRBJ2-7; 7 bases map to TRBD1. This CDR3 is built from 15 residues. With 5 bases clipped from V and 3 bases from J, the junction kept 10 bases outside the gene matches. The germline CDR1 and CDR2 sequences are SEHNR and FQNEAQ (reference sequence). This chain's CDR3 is CASSPREGAFYEQYF. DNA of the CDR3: TGTGCCAGCAGCCCTAGAGAGGGGGCCTTCTACGAGCAGTACTTC.

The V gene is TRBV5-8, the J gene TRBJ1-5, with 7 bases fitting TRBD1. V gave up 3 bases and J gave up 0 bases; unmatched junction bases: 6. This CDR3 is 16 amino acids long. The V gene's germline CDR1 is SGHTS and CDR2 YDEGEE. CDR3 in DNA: TGTGCCAGCAGCTCAATACAGGGGAATAGCAATCAGCCCCAGCATTTT. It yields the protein CASSSIQGNSNQPQHF.

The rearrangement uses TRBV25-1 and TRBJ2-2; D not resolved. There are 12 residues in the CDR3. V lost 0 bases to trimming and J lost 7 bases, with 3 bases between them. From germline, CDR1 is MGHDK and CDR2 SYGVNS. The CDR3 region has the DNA TGTGCCAGCAGTGAATATTTCGGGGAGCTGTTTTTT. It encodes CASSEYFGELFF.

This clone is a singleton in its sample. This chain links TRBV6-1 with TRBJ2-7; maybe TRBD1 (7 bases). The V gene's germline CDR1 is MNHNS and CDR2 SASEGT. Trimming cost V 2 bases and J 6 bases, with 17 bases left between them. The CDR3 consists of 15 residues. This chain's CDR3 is CASSEWRGRPGEQYF. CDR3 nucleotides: TGTGCCAGCAGTGAATGGAGGGGGCGGCCTGGCGAGCAGTACTTC.

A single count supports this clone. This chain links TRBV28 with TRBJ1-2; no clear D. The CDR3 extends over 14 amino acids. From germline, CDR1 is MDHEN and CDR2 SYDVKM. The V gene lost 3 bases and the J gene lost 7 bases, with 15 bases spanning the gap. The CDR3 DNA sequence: TGTGCCAGCAGTTTTGACGGCCTAGCTCGTGGCTACACCTTC. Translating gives CASSFDGLARGYTF.

This CDR3 reads CASSWTGADTQYF. As DNA, the CDR3 is TGCGCCAGCAGTTGGACAGGGGCAGATACGCAGTATTTT. The chain is built from TRBV4-1 and TRBJ2-3, with 9 bases identical to TRBD1. CDR1 is MGHRA and CDR2 is YSYEKL in the germline V gene. This CDR3 has 13 amino acids. Germline trimming cut 6 bases from V and 4 bases from J; bases unmatched to any gene: 2.

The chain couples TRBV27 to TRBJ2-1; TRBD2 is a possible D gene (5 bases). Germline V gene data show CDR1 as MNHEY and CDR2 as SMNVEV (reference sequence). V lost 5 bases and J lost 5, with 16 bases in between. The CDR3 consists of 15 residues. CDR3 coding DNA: TGTGCCAGCAGTGATTCCGGGCGGGCTCACAATGAGCAGTTCTTC. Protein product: CASSDSGRAHNEQFF.

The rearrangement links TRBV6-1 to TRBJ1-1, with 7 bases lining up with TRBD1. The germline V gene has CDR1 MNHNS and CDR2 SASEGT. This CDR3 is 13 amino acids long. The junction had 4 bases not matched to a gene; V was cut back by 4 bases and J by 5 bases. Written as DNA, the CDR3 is TGTGCCAGCAGTGGAGACAGGGTTACTGAAGCTTTCTTT. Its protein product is CASSGDRVTEAFF.

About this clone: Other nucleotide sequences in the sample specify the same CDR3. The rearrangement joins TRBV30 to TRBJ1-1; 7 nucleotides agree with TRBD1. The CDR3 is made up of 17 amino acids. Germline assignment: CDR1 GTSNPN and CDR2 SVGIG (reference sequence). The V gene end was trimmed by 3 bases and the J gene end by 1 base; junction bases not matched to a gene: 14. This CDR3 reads CAWRAGDRPLRNTEAFF. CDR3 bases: TGTGCCTGGAGAGCTGGGGACAGACCCTTAAGGAACACTGAAGCTTTCTTT.

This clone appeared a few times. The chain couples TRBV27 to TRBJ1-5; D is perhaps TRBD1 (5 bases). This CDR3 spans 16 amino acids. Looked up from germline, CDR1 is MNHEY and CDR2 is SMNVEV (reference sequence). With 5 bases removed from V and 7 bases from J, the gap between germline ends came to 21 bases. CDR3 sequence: CASSPKGPGRGQPQHF. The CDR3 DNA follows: TGTGCCAGCAGTCCCAAGGGGCCAGGAAGGGGCCAGCCCCAGCATTTT.

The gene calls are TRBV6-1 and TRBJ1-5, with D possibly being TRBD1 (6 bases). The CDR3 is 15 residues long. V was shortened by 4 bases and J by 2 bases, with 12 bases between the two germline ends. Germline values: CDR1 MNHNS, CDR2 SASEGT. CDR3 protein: CASSVRGWGNQPQHF. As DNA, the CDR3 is TGTGCCAGCAGTGTCAGGGGTTGGGGCAATCAGCCCCAGCATTTT.

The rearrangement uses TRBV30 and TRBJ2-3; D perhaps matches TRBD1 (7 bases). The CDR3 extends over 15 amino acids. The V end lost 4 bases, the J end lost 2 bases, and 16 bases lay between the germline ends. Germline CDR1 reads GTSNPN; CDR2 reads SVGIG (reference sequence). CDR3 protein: CAWIRQGGYTDTQYF. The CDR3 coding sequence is TGTGCCTGGATTCGCCAGGGGGGATACACAGATACGCAGTATTTT.

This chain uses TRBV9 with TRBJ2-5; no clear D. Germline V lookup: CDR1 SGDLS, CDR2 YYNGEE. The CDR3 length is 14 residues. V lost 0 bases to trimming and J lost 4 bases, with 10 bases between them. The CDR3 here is CASSVAELGETQYF. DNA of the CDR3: TGTGCCAGCAGCGTAGCGGAGCTCGGAGAGACCCAGTACTTC.

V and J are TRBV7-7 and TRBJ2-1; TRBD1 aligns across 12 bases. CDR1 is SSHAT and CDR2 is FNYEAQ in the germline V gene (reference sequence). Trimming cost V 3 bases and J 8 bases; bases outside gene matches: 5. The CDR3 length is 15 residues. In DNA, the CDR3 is TGTGCCAGCAGCTTGAGGGACAGGGGGCAAGATGAGCAGTTCTTC. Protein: CASSLRDRGQDEQFF.

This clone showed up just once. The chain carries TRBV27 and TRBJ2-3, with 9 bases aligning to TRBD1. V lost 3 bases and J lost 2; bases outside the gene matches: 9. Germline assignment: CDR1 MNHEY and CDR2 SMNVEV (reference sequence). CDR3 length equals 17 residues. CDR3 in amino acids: CASSLDRGRDYTDTQYF. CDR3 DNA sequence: TGTGCCAGCAGTTTGGACAGGGGAAGGGATTACACAGATACGCAGTATTTT.

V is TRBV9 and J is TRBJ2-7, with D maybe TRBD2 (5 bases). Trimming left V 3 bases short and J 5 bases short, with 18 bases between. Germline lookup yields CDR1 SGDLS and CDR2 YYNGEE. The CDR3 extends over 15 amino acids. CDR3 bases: TGTGCCAGCAGCGACTCCGGTCGCCTCGGGGACGAGCAGTACTTC. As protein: CASSDSGRLGDEQYF.

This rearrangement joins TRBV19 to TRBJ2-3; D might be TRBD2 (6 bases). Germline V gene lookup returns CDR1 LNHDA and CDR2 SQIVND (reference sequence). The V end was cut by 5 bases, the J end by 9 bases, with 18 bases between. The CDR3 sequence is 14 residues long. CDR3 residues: CASSPTLGGATQYF. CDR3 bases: TGTGCCAGTAGTCCCACCCTTGGAGGGGCCACGCAGTATTTT.

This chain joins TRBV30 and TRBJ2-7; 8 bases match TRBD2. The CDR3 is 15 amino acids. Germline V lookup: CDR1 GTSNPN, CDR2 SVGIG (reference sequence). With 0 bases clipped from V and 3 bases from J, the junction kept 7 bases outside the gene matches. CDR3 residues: CAWSVREGRLYEQYF. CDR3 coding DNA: TGTGCCTGGAGTGTACGGGAGGGCCGACTCTACGAGCAGTACTTC.

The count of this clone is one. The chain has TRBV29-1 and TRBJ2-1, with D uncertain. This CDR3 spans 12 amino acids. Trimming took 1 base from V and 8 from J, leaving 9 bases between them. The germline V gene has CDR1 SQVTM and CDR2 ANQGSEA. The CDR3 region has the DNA TGCAGCGTTGAAGCCGGAGCCGATGAGCAGTTCTTC. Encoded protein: CSVEAGADEQFF.

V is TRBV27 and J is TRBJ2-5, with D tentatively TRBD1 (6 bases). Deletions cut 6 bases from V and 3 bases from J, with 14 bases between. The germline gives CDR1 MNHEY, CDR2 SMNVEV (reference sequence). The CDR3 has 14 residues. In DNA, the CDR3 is TGTGCCAGCAGGAGGTTGGCAGGGGAAGAGACCCAGTACTTC. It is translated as CASRRLAGEETQYF.